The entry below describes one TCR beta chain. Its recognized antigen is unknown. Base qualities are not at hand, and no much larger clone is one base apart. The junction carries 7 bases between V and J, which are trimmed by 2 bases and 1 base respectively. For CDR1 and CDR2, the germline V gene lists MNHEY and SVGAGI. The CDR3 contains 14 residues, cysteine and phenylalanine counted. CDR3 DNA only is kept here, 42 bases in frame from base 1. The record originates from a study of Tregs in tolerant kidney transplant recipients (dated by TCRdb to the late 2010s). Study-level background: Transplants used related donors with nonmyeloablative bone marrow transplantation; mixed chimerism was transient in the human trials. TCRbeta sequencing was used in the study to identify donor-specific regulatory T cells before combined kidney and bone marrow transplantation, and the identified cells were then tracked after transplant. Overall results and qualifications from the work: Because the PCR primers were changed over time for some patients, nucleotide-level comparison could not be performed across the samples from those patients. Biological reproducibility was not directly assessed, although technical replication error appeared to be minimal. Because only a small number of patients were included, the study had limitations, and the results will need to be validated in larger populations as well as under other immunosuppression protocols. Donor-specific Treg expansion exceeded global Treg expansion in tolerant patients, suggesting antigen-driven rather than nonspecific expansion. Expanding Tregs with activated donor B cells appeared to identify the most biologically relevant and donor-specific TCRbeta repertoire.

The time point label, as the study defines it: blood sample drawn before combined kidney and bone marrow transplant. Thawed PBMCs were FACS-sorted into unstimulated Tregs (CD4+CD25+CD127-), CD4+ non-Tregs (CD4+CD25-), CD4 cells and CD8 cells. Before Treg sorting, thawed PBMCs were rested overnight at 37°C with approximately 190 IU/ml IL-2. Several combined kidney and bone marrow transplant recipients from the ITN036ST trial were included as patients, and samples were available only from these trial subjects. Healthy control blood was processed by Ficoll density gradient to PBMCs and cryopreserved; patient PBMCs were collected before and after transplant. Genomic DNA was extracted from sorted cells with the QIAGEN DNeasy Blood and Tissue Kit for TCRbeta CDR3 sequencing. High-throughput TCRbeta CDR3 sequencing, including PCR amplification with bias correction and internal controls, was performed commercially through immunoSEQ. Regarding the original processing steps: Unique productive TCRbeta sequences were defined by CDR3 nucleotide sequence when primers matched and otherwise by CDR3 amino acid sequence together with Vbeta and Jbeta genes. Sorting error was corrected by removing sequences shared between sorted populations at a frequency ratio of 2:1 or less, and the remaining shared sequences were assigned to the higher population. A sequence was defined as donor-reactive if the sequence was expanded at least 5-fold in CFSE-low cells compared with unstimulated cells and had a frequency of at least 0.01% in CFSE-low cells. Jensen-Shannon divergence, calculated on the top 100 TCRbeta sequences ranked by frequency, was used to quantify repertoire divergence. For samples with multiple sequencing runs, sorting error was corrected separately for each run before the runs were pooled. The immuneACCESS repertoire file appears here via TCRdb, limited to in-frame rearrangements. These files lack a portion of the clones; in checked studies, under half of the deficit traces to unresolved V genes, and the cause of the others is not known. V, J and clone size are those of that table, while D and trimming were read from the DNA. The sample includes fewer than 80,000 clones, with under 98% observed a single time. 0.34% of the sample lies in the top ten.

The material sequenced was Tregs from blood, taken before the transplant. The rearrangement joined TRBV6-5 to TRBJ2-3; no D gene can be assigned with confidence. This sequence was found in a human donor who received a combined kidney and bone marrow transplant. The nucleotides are TGTGCCAGCAGTTACAGGAGAGGCACAGATACGCAGTATTTT. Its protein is CASSYRRGTDTQYF.